The rows below give T cell receptor beta chains drawn from one sample of a study of T cell changes during pregnancy in multiple sclerosis. Using immunoSEQ multiplex PCR, the repertoire was profiled, and TCRdb retains in-frame clones only, with some absent. The sample lists around 48,000 clones, almost 95% occurring once. The material sequenced was CD4+ T cells from peripheral blood mononuclear cells, taken in the third trimester of pregnancy. These receptors were collected from a female donor with multiple sclerosis, enrolled in a pregnancy study. CDR3s include the opening cysteine and the closing phenylalanine or tryptophan. A D gene is named only where the DNA matches it firmly. For some rows the clone size is stated as once, few or many, or as a class when expanded; others skip it.

v_gene,abundance,j_gene,d_gene,CDR3nt,CDR3aa
TRBV7-2,few,TRBJ1-1,-,TGTGCCAGCAGCTTATCCCCGGTTGCTGAAGCTTTCTTT,CASSLSPVAEAFF
TRBV11-2,-,TRBJ1-1,TRBD1,TGTGCCAGCAGATCCCTCGCGCGGACAGGGAAGGACGAAGCTTTCTTT,CASRSLARTGKDEAFF
TRBV30,-,TRBJ2-7,TRBD1,TGTGCCTGGAGGCCGGGACAGCTCTACGAGCAGTACTTC,CAWRPGQLYEQYF
TRBV25-1,-,TRBJ2-1,TRBD2,TGTGCCAGCAGTGCCCTAGCGGGAGACAGCAATGAGCAGTTCTTC,CASSALAGDSNEQFF
TRBV18,-,TRBJ1-3,TRBD1,TGTGCCAGCTCCCTCTGGGACAGGACGGGAGGAAACACCATATATTTT,CASSLWDRTGGNTIYF
TRBV6-5,-,TRBJ2-4,-,TGTGCCAGCAGTTACTCTGGTCTGGGACTAAACATTCAGTACTTC,CASSYSGLGLNIQYF
TRBV4-2,-,TRBJ2-1,-,TGTGCCAGCAGCCAAGATTCGGACAGTTTCAATGAGCAGTTCTTC,CASSQDSDSFNEQFF
TRBV7-9,-,TRBJ2-3,-,TGTGCCAGCATTTCTAGCGTATCTCCCACAGATACGCAGTATTTT,CASISSVSPTDTQYF
TRBV9,-,TRBJ2-7,-,TGTGCCAGCAGCGTAACAGGGATTGGCGAGCAGTACTTC,CASSVTGIGEQYF
TRBV7-8,-,TRBJ1-2,-,TGTGCCAGCAGCTTATCCTTCTCCTATGGCTACACCTTC,CASSLSFSYGYTF
TRBV7-6,-,TRBJ2-5,-,TGTGCCAGCAGCTCCCCGGGTCGTAGCTCCCAGTACTTC,CASSSPGRSSQYF
TRBV10-3,-,TRBJ2-1,TRBD1,TGTGCCATCAAGGGTCTGGGGCAGGGGGCCCCCTCGTACAATGAGCAGTTCTTC,CAIKGLGQGAPSYNEQFF
TRBV28,-,TRBJ1-5,-,TGTGCCAGCAGACCTCCAGGACTCAATCAGCCCCAGCATTTT,CASRPPGLNQPQHF
TRBV29-1,-,TRBJ1-4,TRBD1,TGCAGCGTTGCGACCGGACAGGTTCAAGGAAAACTGTTTTTT,CSVATGQVQGKLFF
TRBV5-1,-,TRBJ2-7,TRBD2,TGCGCCAGCAGCTTGGATACGGGAGGGAACTACGAGCAGTACTTC,CASSLDTGGNYEQYF
TRBV5-6,-,TRBJ2-3,-,TGTGCCAGCAGACCCTCTCATCAAGCTAGCACAGATACGCAGTATTTT,CASRPSHQASTDTQYF
TRBV7-2,-,TRBJ1-2,-,TGTGCCAGCAGCCGTAGAGCGATCCGGATGGAATATGGCTACACCTTC,CASSRRAIRMEYGYTF
TRBV28,few,TRBJ2-2,TRBD2,TGTGCCAGCAGCCCTATAGCGGGAGTACGGCTGTTTTTT,CASSPIAGVRLFF
TRBV2,-,TRBJ2-2,-,TGTGCCAGCAGTTTACTAGTGTTCACCGGGGAGCTGTTTTTT,CASSLLVFTGELFF
TRBV19,-,TRBJ2-1,TRBD1,TGTGCCAGTAGTGTCCGACAGGGCTTAGCGCTCAATGAGCAGTTCTTC,CASSVRQGLALNEQFF
TRBV6-6,-,TRBJ2-2,-,TGTGCCAGCAGTTACTCGCCCAGGGTGGGGCCCGGGGAGCTGTTTTTT,CASSYSPRVGPGELFF
TRBV7-3,-,TRBJ1-5,-,TGTGCCAGCAGCTGCAAAACTTGGAAAGGGAGGGATCAGCCCCAGCATTTT,CASSCKTWKGRDQPQHF
TRBV10-3,-,TRBJ2-5,-,TGTGCCATCAGTGTGCAGGCAACAAATCAAGAGACCCAGTACTTC,CAISVQATNQETQYF
TRBV19,-,TRBJ1-5,-,TGTGCCAGTAGTGGGGGGGGCGGATTATCTCAGCCCCAGCATTTT,CASSGGGGLSQPQHF
TRBV5-1,-,TRBJ2-1,-,TGCGCCAGCAGCCTGGTCCCGGGGGGCGTAAGCACCACCTACAATGAGCAGTTCTTC,CASSLVPGGVSTTYNEQFF
TRBV4-1,-,TRBJ1-4,-,TGCGCCAGCAGCCTAAATGAAAAACTGTTTTTT,CASSLNEKLFF
TRBV29-1,-,TRBJ1-1,TRBD1,TGCAGCGTACGCTTGGGACAGCTTCCGGCGGCTTTCTTT,CSVRLGQLPAAFF
TRBV5-4,-,TRBJ2-1,-,TGTGCCAGCAGCTTGGAGTCGGGAGTGGGTAATGAGCAGTTCTTC,CASSLESGVGNEQFF
TRBV7-2,-,TRBJ2-3,-,TGTGCCAGCAGCCCTAGCACAGATACGCAGTATTTT,CASSPSTDTQYF
TRBV7-9,-,TRBJ2-7,-,TGTGCCAGCAGCTCTGGACAAGGAGCCTACGAGCAGTACTTC,CASSSGQGAYEQYF
TRBV19,-,TRBJ2-2,TRBD2,TGTGCCAGTAGTATGCCTAGCGGGAGGTGGGCCGGGGAGCTGTTTTTT,CASSMPSGRWAGELFF
TRBV19,-,TRBJ2-1,TRBD1,TGTGCCAGTACCACTAGGGGGCGTAGCTCCTACAATGAGCAGTTCTTC,CASTTRGRSSYNEQFF
TRBV28,-,TRBJ2-3,-,TGTGCCAGCACCGGCGGGTCGTGGAGCACAGATACGCAGTATTTT,CASTGGSWSTDTQYF
TRBV4-2,-,TRBJ2-2,-,TGTGCCAGCAGCCAACCCCGGGGGAAGCGGCACCCCGGGGAGCTGTTTTTT,CASSQPRGKRHPGELFF
TRBV5-1,-,TRBJ2-3,-,TGCGCCAGCAGCTTCGGGGTTGCCCCGGATACGCAGTATTTT,CASSFGVAPDTQYF
TRBV28,-,TRBJ2-1,TRBD2,TGTGCCAGCAGTATACCCACTAGCGGGAGGGCCGTTGAGCAGTTCTTC,CASSIPTSGRAVEQFF
TRBV4-2,-,TRBJ2-5,TRBD2,TGTGCCAGCAGCCAAGGTGTCGGGAGGGCCGGGGAGACCCAGTACTTC,CASSQGVGRAGETQYF
TRBV7-9,-,TRBJ1-4,-,TGTGCCAGCATCCGAGCTCCTAATGAAAAACTGTTTTTT,CASIRAPNEKLFF